Shown below are 24 T cell receptor beta chains from a single sample sequenced in a study of T cell responses to AZD1222 COVID-19 vaccine. Profiled with immunoSEQ multiplex PCR; TCRdb holds only in-frame clones, not every one. The table has about 120,000 clones, about nine tenths seen once. Sample: peripheral blood, taken 28 days after the second AZD1222 dose. The source is an adult who received the AZD1222 COVID-19 vaccine.

This clone occurred a few times. The chain couples TRBV5-1 to TRBJ2-3; the D is unclear. This CDR3 is built from 12 residues. V was trimmed by 0 bases and J by 5 bases, leaving 4 bases between them. Germline CDR1 SGHRS, CDR2 YFSETQ. CDR3 in amino acids: CASSLVGDTQYF. The DNA of the CDR3 is TGCGCCAGCAGCTTGGTAGGAGATACGCAGTATTTT.

CDR3 protein: CSAAPMGTEAFF. The CDR3 bases are TGCAGCGCCGCCCCGATGGGCACTGAAGCTTTCTTT. This chain links TRBV29-1 with TRBJ1-1; the D is unclear. From germline, CDR1 is SQVTM and CDR2 ANQGSEA. V was shortened by 7 bases and J by 4 bases, with 13 bases between the two germline ends. The CDR3 is 12 residues long.

V and J are TRBV5-1 and TRBJ1-6; D possibly corresponds to TRBD1 (5 bases). Germline V gene sequence: CDR1 SGHRS, CDR2 YFSETQ. This CDR3 comprises 17 residues. V lost 0 bases and J 7 bases, leaving 17 bases between the germline ends. The CDR3 is CASSLAVPGRVNSPLHF. The DNA of the CDR3 is TGCGCCAGCAGCTTGGCCGTTCCGGGACGGGTGAATTCACCCCTCCACTTT.

V gene TRBV7-2 combines with J gene TRBJ1-6, with TRBD1 as a possible D gene (6 bases). The V gene's germline CDR1 is SGHTA and CDR2 FQGNSA. V lost 3 bases, J lost 7 bases, and 16 bases lay in between. The CDR3 contains 16 residues. The CDR3 DNA reads TGTGCCAGCAGCTTGTTTTTAGTAACAGGGAATTCACCCCTCCACTTT. Amino acids: CASSLFLVTGNSPLHF.

The chain recombines TRBV19 with TRBJ2-7; a weak D match, TRBD1 (5 bases). Looked up from germline, CDR1 is LNHDA and CDR2 is SQIVND (reference sequence). The CDR3 runs to 15 residues. V shed 3 bases and J shed 2 bases, with 14 bases lying between them. CDR3 bases: TGTGCCAGTAGTATGGGGTCAGGGCCTACCTACGAGCAGTACTTC. As protein: CASSMGSGPTYEQYF.

The CDR3 reads CASSSDRADTEAFF. The CDR3 coding sequence is TGCGCCAGCAGCTCGGACAGGGCGGACACTGAAGCTTTCTTT. The chain combines TRBV5-1 with TRBJ1-1; 8 bases agree with TRBD1. V was pared by 3 bases and J by 3 bases, with 4 bases of the junction left unmatched. Germline CDR1 SGHRS, CDR2 YFSETQ. The CDR3 contains 14 residues.

This rearrangement joins TRBV4-3 to TRBJ1-5; D is undetermined. The CDR3 is 14 residues long. Per germline, CDR1 LGHNA and CDR2 YSLEER. The V gene lost 0 bases and the J gene lost 7 bases, with 10 bases spanning the gap. The CDR3 sequence: CASSQDVEWQPQHF. The CDR3 DNA is TGCGCCAGCAGCCAAGATGTCGAGTGGCAGCCCCAGCATTTT.

Comment on this clone: Germline and junction disagree at one end, which may indicate a read error. V usage is TRBV7-7 and J usage is TRBJ2-1; D is possibly TRBD2 (6 bases). CDR3 length: 16 amino acids. Germline V CDR1 and CDR2: SSHAT, FNYEAQ (reference sequence). CDR3 coding DNA: TGTGCTAGCAGCCCCCTGGCGGGACCCGCCCTACATGAGCAGTTCTTC. It is translated as CASSPLAGPALHEQFF.

V usage is TRBV18 and J usage is TRBJ2-1; 13 nucleotides agree with TRBD2. CDR1 is KGHSH and CDR2 is LQKENI in the germline V gene. The V segment lost 0 bases and the J segment 6 bases; nucleotides outside the gene matches: 2. The CDR3 totals 16 residues. This CDR3 is CASSPPLAGGRNEQFF. In DNA form, the CDR3 reads TGTGCCAGCTCACCACCACTAGCGGGGGGGCGCAATGAGCAGTTCTTC.

The genes are TRBV9 and TRBJ1-1; D call uncertain. Trimming pared 0 bases from V and 9 bases from J, leaving 15 bases between. The germline CDR1 and CDR2 sequences are SGDLS and YYNGEE. The CDR3 covers 14 residues. The CDR3 reads CASSVVGQDHQAFF. The CDR3 nucleotides read TGTGCCAGCAGCGTAGTCGGGCAGGACCATCAAGCTTTCTTT.

This rearrangement joins TRBV18 to TRBJ2-3; D gene uncertain. Deletions cut 3 bases from V and 2 bases from J, with 3 bases between. Germline V gene data show CDR1 as KGHSH and CDR2 as LQKENI. The length of the CDR3 is 12 residues. For the CDR3, the DNA is TGTGCCAGCTCACCTACCACAGATACGCAGTATTTT. It translates to CASSPTTDTQYF. The full variable domain, rest sourced from reference TRBV18 and TRBJ2-3, is NAGVMQNPRHLVRRRGQEARLRCSPMKGHSHVYWYRQLPEEGLKFMVYLQKENIIDESGMPKERFSAEFPKEGPSILRIQQVVRGDSAAYFCASSPTTDTQYFGPGTRLTVL.

The J gene is TRBJ2-1, the V gene TRBV4-2; 12 nucleotides align to TRBD2. Looked up from germline, CDR1 is LGHNA and CDR2 is YNFKEQ. CDR3 size: 17 residues. Trimming cost V 1 base and J 2 bases; bases outside gene matches: 3. In DNA form, the CDR3 reads TGTGCCAGCAGCCAAGGCTCTAGCGGGGGGGCCTACAATGAGCAGTTCTTC. The encoded protein is CASSQGSSGGAYNEQFF.

The rearrangement joins TRBV5-1 to TRBJ1-1; D not certain. From germline, CDR1 is SGHRS and CDR2 YFSETQ. Trimming stripped 4 bases from V and 4 bases from J, with 17 bases between. The CDR3 contains 15 residues. The CDR3 DNA sequence: TGCGCCAGCAGCAAGACCGGGAGCGAAGGCACTGAAGCTTTCTTT. It translates to CASSKTGSEGTEAFF.

The V gene is TRBV6-4, the J gene TRBJ1-6; 8 nucleotides match TRBD1. Looked up from germline, CDR1 is MRHNA and CDR2 is SNTAGT. The V and J ends lost 3 bases and 10 bases, in that order; junction bases with no gene match: 8. The CDR3 has 15 amino acids. The CDR3 bases are TGTGCCAGCAGTGAGTCAGGGGGCGTATCCTCACCCCTCCACTTT. It codes for CASSESGGVSSPLHF.

The rearrangement links TRBV6-1 to TRBJ2-2; 8 bases are a match to TRBD2. Losses at the gene ends were 4 bases for V and 4 bases for J; bases not matched to a gene: 11. This CDR3 region has 17 residues. Per the germline V gene, CDR1 is MNHNS and CDR2 is SASEGT. The CDR3 DNA reads TGTGCCAGCAGTGTTACCGGGACTAGAGGTACCACCGGGGAGCTGTTTTTT. The encoded protein is CASSVTGTRGTTGELFF.

A word on this clone: This CDR3 is also generated by other DNA sequences in the sample. The V gene is TRBV6-2 or TRBV6-3, the J gene TRBJ1-1; D is unresolved. The CDR3 runs 11 residues. V lost 4 bases to trimming and J lost 4 bases, with 4 bases between them. The germline V gene has CDR1 MNHEY and CDR2 SVGEGT. The CDR3 DNA reads TGTGCCAGCAGTTTGGGCACTGAAGCTTTCTTT. The encoded protein is CASSLGTEAFF.

The genes are TRBV7-2 and TRBJ1-2; no reliable D call. Looked up from germline, CDR1 is SGHTA and CDR2 is FQGNSA. V was shortened by 6 bases and J by 3 bases, with 14 bases between the two germline ends. CDR3 size: 14 residues. In DNA, the CDR3 is TGTGCCAGCAGTCCCGGAGGATTGGACTATGGCTACACCTTC. The encoded protein is CASSPGGLDYGYTF.

The J gene is TRBJ2-5, the V gene TRBV11-2, with 7 bases identical to TRBD2. This CDR3 is 14 amino acids long. CDR1 is SGHAT, CDR2 FQNNGV, per germline. The J segment lost 5 bases and the V segment lost 5 bases, leaving 8 bases of the junction unmatched. Here the CDR3 DNA reads TGTGCCAGCAGCCCTAGACTAGCCGGGGAGACCCAGTACTTC. As protein: CASSPRLAGETQYF. The full variable domain, in which reference TRBV11-2 and TRBJ2-5 provide the parts outside the CDR3, is EAGVAQSPRYKIIEKRQSVAFWCNPISGHATLYWYQQILGQGPKLLIQFQNNGVVDDSQLPKDRFSAERLKGVDSTLKIQPAKLEDSAVYLCASSPRLAGETQYFGPGTRLLVL.

V and J are TRBV19 and TRBJ1-2; 9 positions match TRBD1. The CDR3 runs to 17 residues. The germline V gene has CDR1 LNHDA and CDR2 SQIVND (reference sequence). The junction had 14 bases not matched to a gene; V was cut back by 3 bases and J by 6 bases. The CDR3 sequence: CASSMVWGQGHFDGYTF. In DNA form, the CDR3 reads TGTGCCAGTAGTATGGTTTGGGGACAGGGACACTTCGATGGCTACACCTTC.

The genes are TRBV3-1 (or the pseudogene TRBV3-2) and TRBJ1-4; 7 bases are shared with TRBD1. CDR1 is LGHDT and CDR2 is YNNKEL in the germline V gene (reference sequence). Unmatched junction bases numbered 7, after V lost 2 bases and J lost 13 bases. CDR3 size: 13 residues. CDR3 in DNA: TGTGCCAGCAGCCAAACAGGGGTTTGTGGACTGTTTTTT. This translates into CASSQTGVCGLFF.

This chain connects TRBV7-3 to TRBJ2-1, with D perhaps matching TRBD2 (7 bases). V gave up 0 bases and J gave up 12 bases, with 12 bases separating them. CDR1 is SGHTA and CDR2 is FQGTGA in the germline V gene. This CDR3 contains 13 residues. This CDR3 is CASSLTSRGAQFF. CDR3 DNA sequence: TGTGCCAGCAGCTTAACGTCTCGGGGGGCGCAGTTCTTC.

J is TRBJ1-5 and V is TRBV19; possible D gene TRBD1, 5 bases. The CDR3 sequence is 15 residues long. Looked up from germline, CDR1 is LNHDA and CDR2 is SQIVND (reference sequence). V lost 6 bases, J lost 4 bases, and 16 bases lay in between. The CDR3 loop is CASSQGMGENQPQHF. In DNA, the CDR3 is TGTGCCAGTAGCCAGGGTATGGGTGAGAATCAGCCCCAGCATTTT.

V is TRBV9 and J is TRBJ1-4; 9 nucleotides align to TRBD1. The CDR3 contains 16 residues. Trimming cost V 3 bases and J 7 bases; bases outside gene matches: 10. Germline V gives CDR1 SGDLS, CDR2 YYNGEE. The CDR3 DNA reads TGTGCCAGCAGCGCTGTGCCGGGACAGGGAAGTGAAAAACTGTTTTTT. As protein: CASSAVPGQGSEKLFF.

This clone has just one count. The chain has TRBV7-9 and TRBJ1-1; D is unclear. The CDR3 consists of 15 residues. Looked up from germline, CDR1 is SEHNR and CDR2 is FQNEAQ (reference sequence). V was trimmed by 1 base and J by 0 bases, leaving 9 bases between them. CDR3 sequence reads: CASSLEQWVNTEAFF. CDR3 in DNA: TGTGCCAGCAGCTTAGAACAGTGGGTGAACACTGAAGCTTTCTTT.